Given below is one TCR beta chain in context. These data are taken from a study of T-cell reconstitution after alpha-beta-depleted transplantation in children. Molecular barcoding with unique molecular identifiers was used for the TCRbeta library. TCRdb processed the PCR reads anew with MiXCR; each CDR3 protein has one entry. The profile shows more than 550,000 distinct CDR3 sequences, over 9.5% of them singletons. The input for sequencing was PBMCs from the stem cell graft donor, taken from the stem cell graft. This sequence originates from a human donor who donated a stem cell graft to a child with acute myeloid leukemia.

DNA for the CDR3: TGTGCCAGCAGGGGGACAGGGATGAACACTGAAGCTTTCTTT. Amino acids: CASRGTGMNTEAFF. The chain has TRBV12-3 or TRBV12-4 and TRBJ1-1; 9 positions match TRBD1. Trimming at V came to 6 bases and at J to 0 bases, leaving 2 bases not matched to a gene. The CDR3 is 14 amino acids.